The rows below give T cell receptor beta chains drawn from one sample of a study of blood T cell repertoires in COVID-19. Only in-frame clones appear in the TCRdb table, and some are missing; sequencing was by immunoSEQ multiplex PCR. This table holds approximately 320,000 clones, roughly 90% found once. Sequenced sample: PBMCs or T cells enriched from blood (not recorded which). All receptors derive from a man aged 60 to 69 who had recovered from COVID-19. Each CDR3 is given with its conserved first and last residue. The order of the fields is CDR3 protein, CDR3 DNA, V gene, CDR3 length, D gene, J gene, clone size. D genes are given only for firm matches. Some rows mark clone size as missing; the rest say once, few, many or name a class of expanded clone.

CASSPRVRVPNQPQHF | TGTGCCAGCAGCCCCCGTGTCAGGGTGCCCAATCAGCCCCAGCATTTT | TRBV7-8 | 16 | NA | TRBJ1-5 | NA
CASGHPSGSYNEQFF | TGTGCCAGCGGACATCCTAGCGGGTCCTACAATGAGCAGTTCTTC | TRBV27 | 15 | TRBD2 | TRBJ2-1 | NA
CASSPGQGDSPLHF | TGTGCCAGCAGTCCGGGACAGGGGGATTCACCCCTCCACTTT | TRBV3-1/TRBV3-2 | 14 | TRBD1 | TRBJ1-6 | NA
CATSSSASATGELFF | TGTGCCACCAGTAGTTCCGCTAGCGCCACCGGGGAGCTGTTTTTT | TRBV24-1 | 15 | NA | TRBJ2-2 | once
CASSYSWLTGTGYFRNQPQHF | TGTGCCAGCAGTTACTCTTGGCTAACCGGGACAGGATATTTCCGCAATCAGCCCCAGCATTTT | TRBV6-2/TRBV6-3 | 21 | TRBD1 | TRBJ1-5 | NA
CASSQELAGVSRDTQYF | TGTGCCAGCAGCCAAGAACTGGCGGGGGTCTCCCGGGATACGCAGTATTTT | TRBV3-1/TRBV3-2 | 17 | TRBD2 | TRBJ2-3 | NA
CASSAEETQYF | TGTGCCAGCAGCGCGGAAGAGACCCAGTACTTC | TRBV9 | 11 | NA | TRBJ2-5 | NA
CASSQKGTGANEKLFF | TGCGCCAGCAGCCAAAAGGGGACAGGGGCCAATGAAAAACTGTTTTTT | TRBV4-1 | 16 | TRBD1 | TRBJ1-4 | once
CASSLETGGYTF | TGCGCCAGCAGCCTAGAGACTGGAGGCTACACCTTC | TRBV4-1 | 12 | NA | TRBJ1-2 | NA
CASTQGAPGPPLHF | TGTGCCAGCACGCAGGGGGCGCCCGGTCCACCCCTCCACTTT | TRBV3-1/TRBV3-2 | 14 | TRBD1 | TRBJ1-6 | NA